The present T cell receptor (beta chain) was sequenced within a study of T cells expressing NK-cell markers. On the study more broadly: Serological testing identified seven of the eight sequenced donors as HCMV-seropositive and one as seronegative. The study, taken as a whole, reports: No clear determination of HCMV specificity was made for expanded NKG2C+ T cell clones.

The CDR3 sequence is 13 residues long. Looked up from germline, CDR1 is LGHDT and CDR2 is YNNKEL (reference sequence). With regard to this clonotype: Its antigen is not identified.

TCRdb re-called the 5' RACE reads, yielding one record per CDR3 amino acid sequence without DNA. Its clone listing holds around 280,000 distinct CDR3 sequences. This sequence joins TRBV3-1 and TRBJ1-2; TCRdb proposes TRBD1, but this gene call is untestable without DNA. Input material: blood T cells: a sorted CD56 or NKG2C T cell subset, CD4+ or CD8+ T cells, or bulk PBMC T cells (not recorded which). This TCR was recovered from a man aged 18 to 29 in good health. CDR3 sequence reads: CASSQDPLLGYTF. The variable domain in full, with the rest retrieved from reference TRBV3-1 and TRBJ1-2, is DTAVSQTPKYLVTQMGNDKSIKCEQNLGHDTMYWYKQDSKKFLKIMFSYNNKELIINETVPNRFSPKSPDKAHLNLHINSLELGDSAVYFCASSQDPLLGYTFGSGTRLTVV.